The T cell receptor (beta chain) described here comes from a study of blood T cell repertoires in COVID-19. Overall study context: Donors in the United States, Italy and Spain gave samples during acute or convalescent COVID-19.

V dropped 4 bases and J dropped 3 bases, with 14 bases sitting between them. The CDR3 runs 15 residues. Germline V gene data show CDR1 as SGHDT and CDR2 as YYEEEE. Using immunoSEQ multiplex PCR, the repertoire was profiled, and TCRdb retains in-frame clones only, with some absent. The table lists some 110,000 clones, approximately 78% of them singletons. The material sequenced was peripheral blood. This receptor was taken from a woman aged 80 or older with acute or convalescent COVID-19. J is TRBJ1-5 and V is TRBV5-6; TRBD1 is a possible D gene (6 bases). DNA of the CDR3: TGTGCCAGCAGCAGGGGGGGCAGATCCAATCAGCCCCAGCATTTT. This gives the protein CASSRGGRSNQPQHF.